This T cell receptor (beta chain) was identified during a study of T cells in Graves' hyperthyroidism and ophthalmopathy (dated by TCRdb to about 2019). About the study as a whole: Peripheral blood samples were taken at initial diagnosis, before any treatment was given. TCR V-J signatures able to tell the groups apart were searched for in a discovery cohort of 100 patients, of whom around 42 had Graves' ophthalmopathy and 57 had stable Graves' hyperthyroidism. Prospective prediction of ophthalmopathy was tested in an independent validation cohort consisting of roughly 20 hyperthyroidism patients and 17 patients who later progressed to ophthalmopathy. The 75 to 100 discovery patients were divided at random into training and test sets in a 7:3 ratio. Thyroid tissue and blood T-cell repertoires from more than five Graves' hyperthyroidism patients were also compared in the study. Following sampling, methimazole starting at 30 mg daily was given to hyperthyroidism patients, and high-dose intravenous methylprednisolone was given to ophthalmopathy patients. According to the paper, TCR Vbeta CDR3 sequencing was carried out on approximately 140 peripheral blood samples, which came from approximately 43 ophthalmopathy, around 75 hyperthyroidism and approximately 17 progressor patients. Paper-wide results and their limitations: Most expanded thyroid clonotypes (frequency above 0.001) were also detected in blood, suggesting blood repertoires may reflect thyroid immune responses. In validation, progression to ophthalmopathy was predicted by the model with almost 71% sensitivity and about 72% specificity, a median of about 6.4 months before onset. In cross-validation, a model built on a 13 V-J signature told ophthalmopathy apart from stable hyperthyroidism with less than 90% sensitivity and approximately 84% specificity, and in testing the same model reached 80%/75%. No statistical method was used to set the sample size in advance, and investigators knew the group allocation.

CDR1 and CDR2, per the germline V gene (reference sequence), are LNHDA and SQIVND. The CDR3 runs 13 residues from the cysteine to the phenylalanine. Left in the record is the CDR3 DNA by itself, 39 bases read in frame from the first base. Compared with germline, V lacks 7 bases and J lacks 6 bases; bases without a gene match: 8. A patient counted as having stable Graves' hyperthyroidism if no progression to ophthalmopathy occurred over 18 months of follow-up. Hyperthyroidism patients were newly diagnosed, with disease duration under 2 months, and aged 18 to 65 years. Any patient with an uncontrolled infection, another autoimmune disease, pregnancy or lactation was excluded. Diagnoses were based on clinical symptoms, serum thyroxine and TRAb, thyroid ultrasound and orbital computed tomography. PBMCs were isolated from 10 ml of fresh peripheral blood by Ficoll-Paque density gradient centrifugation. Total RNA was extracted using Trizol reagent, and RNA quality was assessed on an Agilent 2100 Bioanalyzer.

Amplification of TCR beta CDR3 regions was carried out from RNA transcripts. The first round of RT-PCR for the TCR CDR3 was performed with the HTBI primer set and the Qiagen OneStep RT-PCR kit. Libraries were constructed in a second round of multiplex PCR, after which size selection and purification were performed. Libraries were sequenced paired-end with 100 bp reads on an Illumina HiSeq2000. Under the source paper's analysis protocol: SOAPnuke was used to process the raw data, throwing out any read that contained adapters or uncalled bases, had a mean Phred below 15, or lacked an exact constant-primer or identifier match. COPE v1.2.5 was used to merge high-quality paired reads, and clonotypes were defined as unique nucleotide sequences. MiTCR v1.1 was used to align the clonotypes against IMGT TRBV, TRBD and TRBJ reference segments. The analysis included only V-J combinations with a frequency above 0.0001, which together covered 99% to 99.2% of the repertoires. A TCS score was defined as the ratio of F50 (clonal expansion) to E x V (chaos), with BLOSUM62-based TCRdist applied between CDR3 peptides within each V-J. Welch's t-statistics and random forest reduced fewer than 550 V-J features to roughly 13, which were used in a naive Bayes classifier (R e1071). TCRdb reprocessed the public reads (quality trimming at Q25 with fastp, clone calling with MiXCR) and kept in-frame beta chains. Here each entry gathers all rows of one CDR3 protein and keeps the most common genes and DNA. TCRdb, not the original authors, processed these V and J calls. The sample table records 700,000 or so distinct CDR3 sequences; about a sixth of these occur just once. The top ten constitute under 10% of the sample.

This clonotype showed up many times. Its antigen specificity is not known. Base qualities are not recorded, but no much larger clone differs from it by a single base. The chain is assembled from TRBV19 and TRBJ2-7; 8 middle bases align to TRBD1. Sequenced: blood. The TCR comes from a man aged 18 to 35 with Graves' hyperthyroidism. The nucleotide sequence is TGTGCCAGTAACCCAGGGGGCACAGGCGAGCAGTACTTC. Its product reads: CASNPGGTGEQYF. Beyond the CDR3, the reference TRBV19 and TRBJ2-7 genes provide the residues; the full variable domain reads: DGGITQSPKYLFRKEGQNVTLSCEQNLNHDAMYWYRQDPGQGLRLIYYSQIVNDFQKGDIAEGYSVSREKKESFPLTVTSAQKNPTAFYLCASNPGGTGEQYFGPGTRLTVT.